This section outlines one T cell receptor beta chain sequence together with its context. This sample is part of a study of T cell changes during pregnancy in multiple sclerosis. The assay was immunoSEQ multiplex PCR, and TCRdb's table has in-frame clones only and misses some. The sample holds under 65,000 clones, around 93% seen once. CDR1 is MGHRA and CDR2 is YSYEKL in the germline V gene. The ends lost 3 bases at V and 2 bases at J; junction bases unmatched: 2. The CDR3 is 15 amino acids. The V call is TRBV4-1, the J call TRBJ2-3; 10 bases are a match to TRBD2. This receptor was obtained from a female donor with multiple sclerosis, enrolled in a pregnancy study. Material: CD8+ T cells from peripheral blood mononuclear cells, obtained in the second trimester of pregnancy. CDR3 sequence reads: CASSQTSGLTDTQYF. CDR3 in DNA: TGCGCCAGCAGCCAGACTAGCGGGCTCACAGATACGCAGTATTTT.